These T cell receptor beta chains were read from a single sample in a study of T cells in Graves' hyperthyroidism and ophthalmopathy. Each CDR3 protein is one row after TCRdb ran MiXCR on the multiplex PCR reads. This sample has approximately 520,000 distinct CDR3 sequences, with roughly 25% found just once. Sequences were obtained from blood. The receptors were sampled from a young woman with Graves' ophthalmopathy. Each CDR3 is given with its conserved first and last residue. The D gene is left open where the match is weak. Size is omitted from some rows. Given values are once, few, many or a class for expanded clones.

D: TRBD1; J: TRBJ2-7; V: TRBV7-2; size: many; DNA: TGTGCCAGCAGCTTCCTACGGGACAGCTACGAGCAGTACTTC; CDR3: CASSFLRDSYEQYF
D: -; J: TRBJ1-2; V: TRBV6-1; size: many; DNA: TGTGCCAGCAGTGGGCGGGGGGCAGACTATGGCTACACCTTC; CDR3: CASSGRGADYGYTF
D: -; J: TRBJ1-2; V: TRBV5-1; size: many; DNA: TGCGCCAGCAGCTTGTCCCGACAGCCCTATGGCTACACCTTC; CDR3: CASSLSRQPYGYTF
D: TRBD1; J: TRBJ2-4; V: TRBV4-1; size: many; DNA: TGCGCCAGCAGCCAGGGGGACAGAACCTTAGCCAAAAACATTCAGTACTTC; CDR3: CASSQGDRTLAKNIQYF
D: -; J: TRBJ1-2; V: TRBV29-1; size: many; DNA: TGCAGCGTTGTCGATTCCTCCTATGGCTACACCTTC; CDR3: CSVVDSSYGYTF
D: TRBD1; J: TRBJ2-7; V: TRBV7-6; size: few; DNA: TGTGCCAGCAGCCCACAAAAAGACAGGGGGCCGAACGAGCAGTACTTC; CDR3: CASSPQKDRGPNEQYF
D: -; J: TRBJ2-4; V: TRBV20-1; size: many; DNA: TGCAGTGCCCGCAGGACATCTGAGAACATTCAGTACTTC; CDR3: CSARRTSENIQYF
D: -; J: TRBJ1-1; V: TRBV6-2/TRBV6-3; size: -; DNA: TGTGCCAGCAGTTCAGGAGGACAATCGAACACTGAAGCTTTCTTT; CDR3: CASSSGGQSNTEAFF
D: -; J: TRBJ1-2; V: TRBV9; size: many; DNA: TGTGCCAGCAGCGCAAGGGGTGGCTACACCTTC; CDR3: CASSARGGYTF
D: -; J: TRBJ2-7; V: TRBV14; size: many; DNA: TGTGCCAGCAGCCCCCGTCCAGGAGGCTACGAGCAGTACTTC; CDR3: CASSPRPGGYEQYF
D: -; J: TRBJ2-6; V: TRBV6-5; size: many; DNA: TGTGCCAGCAGTTACTCCGGGGCTTGGACTGGGGCCAACGTCCTGACTTTC; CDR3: CASSYSGAWTGANVLTF
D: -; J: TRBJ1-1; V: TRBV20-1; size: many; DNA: TGCAGTGCTAGAGTTCCCGGGGACACCCTTAGGACTGAAGCTTTCTTT; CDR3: CSARVPGDTLRTEAFF
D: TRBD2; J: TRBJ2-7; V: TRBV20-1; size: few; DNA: TGCAGTGCTATAGGACGGGAGGACTACGAGCAGTACTTC; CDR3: CSAIGREDYEQYF
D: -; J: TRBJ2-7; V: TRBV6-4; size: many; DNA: TGTGCCAGCAGTCGACTCCCACTTTTCCGGGACACTCATTACTACGAGCAGTACTTC; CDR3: CASSRLPLFRDTHYYEQYF
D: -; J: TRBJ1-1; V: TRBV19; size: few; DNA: TGTGCCAGTAGTACCCATCCCGACCGGGGTCCTACTGAAGCTTTCTTT; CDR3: CASSTHPDRGPTEAFF
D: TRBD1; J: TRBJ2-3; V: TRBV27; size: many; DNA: TGTGCCAGCAGTTCAGCGGGACAGGGAGGGACAGATACGCAGTATTTT; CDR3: CASSSAGQGGTDTQYF
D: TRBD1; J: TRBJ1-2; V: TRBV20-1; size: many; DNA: TGCAGTGCTAGCAGGGACAGGCAGTCCTATGGCTACACCTTC; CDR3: CSASRDRQSYGYTF
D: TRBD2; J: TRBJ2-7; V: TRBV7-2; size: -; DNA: TGTGCCAGCAGCTCTAGCGGGGGATATCGGGAGCAGTACTTC; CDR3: CASSSSGGYREQYF
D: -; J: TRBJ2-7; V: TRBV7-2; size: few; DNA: TGTGCCAGCAGCTTGGGACCATCAGGGGAGCAGTACTTC; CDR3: CASSLGPSGEQYF
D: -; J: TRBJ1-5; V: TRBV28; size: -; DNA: TGTGCCAGCACCTGGATTGGCAATCAGCCCCAGCATTTT; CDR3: CASTWIGNQPQHF
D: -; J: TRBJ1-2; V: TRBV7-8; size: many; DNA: TGTGCCAGCAGCGTTGACAGCTATGGCTACACCTTC; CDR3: CASSVDSYGYTF
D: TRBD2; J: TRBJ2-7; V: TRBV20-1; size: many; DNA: TGCAGTGCACCTACTAGCGGGGGGGCAAGAAACGAGCAGTACTTC; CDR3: CSAPTSGGARNEQYF